This TCR beta chain was profiled in a study of response to subunit inactivated influenza vaccine. Findings and limits, study-wide: T cells newly recruited by each seasonal influenza vaccination are few, the authors suggested.

TCRdb called the RT-PCR reads again in MiXCR, with one record for every CDR3 protein. The data contain more than 700,000 distinct CDR3 sequences, around 20% of them seen just once; the ten biggest clones take up approximately 10%. In the case of this clonotype: Its antigen is unidentified. One end of the junction does not line up with germline, which may come from a read error.

Germline V gene lookup returns CDR1 SGHRS and CDR2 YFSETQ. The CDR3 is 15 residues long. The sample was PBMCs from blood, taken 4 to 6 days after vaccination. V is TRBV5-1 and J is TRBJ2-5; D may be TRBD2 (6 bases). The clonotype comes from a man in his fifties who received an inactivated influenza vaccine. The CDR3 nucleotides are TGCGCCAGCAGCTTTACACCGGGAGACCGGATTGGGGGAGACTTC. Its protein is CASSFTPGDRIGGDF.